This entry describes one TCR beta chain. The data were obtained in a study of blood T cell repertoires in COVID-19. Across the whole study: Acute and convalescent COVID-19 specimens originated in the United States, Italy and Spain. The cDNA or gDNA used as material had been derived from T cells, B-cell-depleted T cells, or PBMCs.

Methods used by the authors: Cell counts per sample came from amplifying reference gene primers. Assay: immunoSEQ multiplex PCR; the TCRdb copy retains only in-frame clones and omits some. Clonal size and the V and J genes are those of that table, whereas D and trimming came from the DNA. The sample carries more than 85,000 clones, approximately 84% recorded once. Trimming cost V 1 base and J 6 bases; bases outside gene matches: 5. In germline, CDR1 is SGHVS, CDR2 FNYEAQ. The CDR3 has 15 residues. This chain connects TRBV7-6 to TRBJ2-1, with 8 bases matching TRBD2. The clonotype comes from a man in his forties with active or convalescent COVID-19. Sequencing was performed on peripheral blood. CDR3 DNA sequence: TGTGCCAGCAGCTTAGGGACCCGGGAGGGCAATGAGCAGTTCTTC. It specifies CASSLGTREGNEQFF.